This is a list of T cell receptor beta chains from one sample in a study of long-term antiretroviral therapy in people with HIV. Profiling relied on immunoSEQ multiplex PCR, and the TCRdb table lists in-frame clones only, not all of them. The sample shows tens of thousands of clones, 80% to 95% of them seen only once. Sample: unsorted PBMCs, taken 7.6 years after starting antiretroviral therapy. These TCRs come from a woman between 40 and 55 years old with HIV. Each CDR3 is given with its conserved first and last residue. Each record gives: V gene, J gene, CDR3 protein.

v_gene: TRBV5-1
j_gene: TRBJ1-2
CDR3aa: CASSSPGQGHGYTF

v_gene: TRBV2
j_gene: TRBJ1-4
CDR3aa: CASRGRNEKLFF

v_gene: TRBV5-1
j_gene: TRBJ1-5
CDR3aa: CASSFWGNQPQHF

v_gene: TRBV7-2
j_gene: TRBJ1-2
CDR3aa: CASSPGTGGVYGYTF

v_gene: TRBV4-1
j_gene: TRBJ1-5
CDR3aa: CASSHDSDRNQPQHF

v_gene: TRBV29-1
j_gene: TRBJ1-2
CDR3aa: CSVQPPDRVFGGYTF

v_gene: TRBV30
j_gene: TRBJ1-4
CDR3aa: CAWSGRGAGYNEKLFF

v_gene: TRBV11-2
j_gene: TRBJ2-7
CDR3aa: CASSPRQKSYEQYF

v_gene: TRBV6-6
j_gene: TRBJ1-3
CDR3aa: CASLKTGEYSGNTIYF

v_gene: TRBV19
j_gene: TRBJ1-2
CDR3aa: CASSIRTGYGYTF

v_gene: TRBV2
j_gene: TRBJ1-1
CDR3aa: CASLGEDSRGTEAFF

v_gene: TRBV6-6
j_gene: TRBJ1-2
CDR3aa: CASRRQGEGGYTF

v_gene: TRBV19
j_gene: TRBJ2-2
CDR3aa: CASSIGPGLAGELFF

v_gene: TRBV7-2
j_gene: TRBJ2-3
CDR3aa: CASSLVALRGDTDTQYF

v_gene: TRBV5-4
j_gene: TRBJ2-3
CDR3aa: CASSLATTSSTDTQYF

v_gene: TRBV30
j_gene: TRBJ2-5
CDR3aa: CAWSAGQGGETQYF

v_gene: TRBV7-7
j_gene: TRBJ1-1
CDR3aa: CASSLPGGRGNTEAFF

v_gene: TRBV7-2
j_gene: TRBJ2-1
CDR3aa: CASSLVPLAGDNYNEQFF

v_gene: TRBV5-1
j_gene: TRBJ1-1
CDR3aa: CASSFDMNGEAFF

v_gene: TRBV15
j_gene: TRBJ1-1
CDR3aa: CATSKSFDRGRTEAFF

v_gene: TRBV19
j_gene: TRBJ2-4
CDR3aa: CASSPLLLGAAKNIQYF

v_gene: TRBV4-1
j_gene: TRBJ2-1
CDR3aa: CASSDLGEGYNEQFF

v_gene: TRBV11-2
j_gene: TRBJ2-1
CDR3aa: CASSSLQGLIYNEQFF

v_gene: TRBV5-1
j_gene: TRBJ1-2
CDR3aa: CASSLGAAAQGGYGYTF

v_gene: TRBV4-3
j_gene: TRBJ2-1
CDR3aa: CASSQPRGRPSSYNEQFF

v_gene: TRBV9
j_gene: TRBJ2-2
CDR3aa: CASSVWDGITGELFF

v_gene: TRBV4-1
j_gene: TRBJ2-7
CDR3aa: CASSQEWPGAYEQYF

v_gene: TRBV25-1
j_gene: TRBJ2-6
CDR3aa: CASQGGANVLTF

v_gene: TRBV10-3
j_gene: TRBJ1-2
CDR3aa: CAIRGLTGKDGYTF

v_gene: TRBV9
j_gene: TRBJ1-3
CDR3aa: CASSAGISGNTIYF

v_gene: TRBV7-9
j_gene: TRBJ2-3
CDR3aa: CASRYNTDTQYF

v_gene: TRBV5-6
j_gene: TRBJ1-2
CDR3aa: CASSLKRVSGYTF

v_gene: TRBV11-2
j_gene: TRBJ2-7
CDR3aa: CASSLGRTPSYEQYF

v_gene: TRBV4-1
j_gene: TRBJ2-5
CDR3aa: CASSQDYQRGGPKTQYF

v_gene: TRBV27
j_gene: TRBJ1-3
CDR3aa: CASSWDPSGNTIYF

v_gene: TRBV25-1
j_gene: TRBJ2-4
CDR3aa: CASSEQGAGKNIQYF

v_gene: TRBV19
j_gene: TRBJ2-1
CDR3aa: CASRSLSQYNEQFF

v_gene: TRBV27
j_gene: TRBJ1-6
CDR3aa: CASSWAGGGSPLHF

v_gene: TRBV6-6
j_gene: TRBJ1-1
CDR3aa: CASITGALEAFF

v_gene: TRBV9
j_gene: TRBJ1-6
CDR3aa: CASSVQQGDSPLHF

v_gene: TRBV5-1
j_gene: TRBJ2-5
CDR3aa: CASSFNSQQETQYF

v_gene: TRBV9
j_gene: TRBJ1-5
CDR3aa: CASSVGETQPQPQHF

v_gene: TRBV19
j_gene: TRBJ1-6
CDR3aa: CASSKTDISSPLHF

v_gene: TRBV5-5
j_gene: TRBJ1-2
CDR3aa: CASSLEAYGYTF

v_gene: TRBV5-4
j_gene: TRBJ2-7
CDR3aa: CASSFRDRVNEQYF

v_gene: TRBV11-2
j_gene: TRBJ2-7
CDR3aa: CASSSRRVGLPPGEQYF

v_gene: TRBV7-6
j_gene: TRBJ2-5
CDR3aa: CASSPGAGETQYF

v_gene: TRBV27
j_gene: TRBJ2-7
CDR3aa: CASRPRPGTGLSSYEQYF

v_gene: TRBV7-9
j_gene: TRBJ1-1
CDR3aa: CASSPRNMVRSTEAFF

v_gene: TRBV6-5
j_gene: TRBJ1-5
CDR3aa: CASSHTRDNQPQHF

v_gene: TRBV4-1
j_gene: TRBJ1-1
CDR3aa: CASSPTGRFEAFF

v_gene: TRBV5-1
j_gene: TRBJ1-6
CDR3aa: CASSLDGGVGSPLHF

v_gene: TRBV5-6
j_gene: TRBJ1-3
CDR3aa: CASSGKGGFGNTIYF

v_gene: TRBV4-3
j_gene: TRBJ2-7
CDR3aa: CASSQRFSGGSSYEQYF

v_gene: TRBV6-5
j_gene: TRBJ1-2
CDR3aa: CASSYAGTTGGYTF